One T cell receptor (beta chain) is described in this entry. Its antigen is currently unknown. The read terminates 3 residues before the CDR3 end, so the remaining end is supplied by the germline J gene. The sample originates from a study of T cells in women clearing cervical HPV infection. Study details: Blood came at first lesion visit for cases, post-clearance for controls. HLA type could not be excluded as a confounder. Study conclusions and caveats: Associations may precede or follow infection; HPV-specific or memory T cells were not isolated.

CDR3 length: 14 residues. Germline lookup yields CDR1 SGHAT and CDR2 FQDESV (reference sequence). V lost 8 bases, J lost 3 bases, and 6 bases stayed unmatched. Some clones are missing from TCRdb's copy, which holds only in-frame ones; the method was immunoSEQ multiplex PCR. Here the sample table reports 30,000 to 35,000 clones. The chain has TRBV11-1 and TRBJ2-7, with 11 bases matching TRBD1. The TCR comes from a woman between 18 and 70 years old with a cervical HPV16 infection that either progressed to CIN3+ or cleared (not recorded which). The source material was blood buffy coat. The CDR3 bases that were read are TGTGCCAGCGGACAGGGGGCTTACGACTACGAG. The encoded protein is CASGQGAYDYE. In full, the CDR3 is CASGQGAYDYEQYF.